The rows below give T cell receptor beta chains drawn from one sample of a study of CD8+ T cells in alopecia areata. The data were produced by immunoSEQ multiplex PCR, yet TCRdb's version contains in-frame clones alone and is incomplete. The sample includes some 190,000 clones, around 51% of them seen just once. The sample in question was CD8+ T cells sorted from blood, obtained around week 52, from a patient treated with tofacitinib. These receptors were obtained from a human donor with alopecia areata. The CDR3 runs from the conserved cysteine through the conserved F or W. The D gene is left open where the match is weak. Clone size appears in some rows only: once, few, many, or a class for an expanded clone.

j_call	v_call	d_call	cdr3_length	clone_size	cdr3_aa	cdr3_nt
TRBJ2-1	TRBV7-9	-	14	once	CASSPPLGEAEQFF	TGTGCCAGCAGCCCCCCGCTAGGGGAGGCTGAGCAGTTCTTC
TRBJ2-2	TRBV7-9	TRBD1	12	few	CANDRGTGELFF	TGTGCCAACGACAGGGGTACCGGGGAGCTGTTTTTT
TRBJ2-3	TRBV27	TRBD2	14	few	CASSPLAGGPTQYF	TGTGCCAGCAGCCCTCTGGCGGGGGGGCCGACGCAGTATTTT
TRBJ2-7	TRBV30	-	13	few	CACRYDRLYEQYF	TGTGCCTGCCGCTACGACAGACTCTACGAGCAGTACTTC
TRBJ2-7	TRBV5-6	-	15	-	CASSLGIGQTYEQYF	TGTGCCAGCAGCTTAGGGATCGGACAGACCTACGAGCAGTACTTC
TRBJ2-2	TRBV4-1	-	14	few	CASSHPKNTGELFF	TGCGCCAGCAGCCATCCCAAGAACACCGGGGAGCTGTTTTTT
TRBJ1-2	TRBV30	-	12	-	CAWSVGHYGYTF	TGTGCCTGGAGTGTAGGCCACTATGGCTACACCTTC
TRBJ2-7	TRBV13	-	11	few	CASSSSYEQYF	TGTGCCAGCAGCTCGTCATACGAGCAGTACTTC
TRBJ2-7	TRBV5-6	-	11	-	CASSLRAEQYF	TGTGCCAGCAGCTTGCGGGCCGAGCAGTACTTC
TRBJ1-1	TRBV27	-	14	-	CASSPNSEDTEAFF	TGTGCCAGCAGTCCAAACTCGGAGGACACTGAAGCTTTCTTT
TRBJ2-7	TRBV6-6	TRBD1	13	-	CASSNQGDDEQYF	TGTGCCAGCAGCAACCAGGGGGACGACGAGCAGTACTTC
TRBJ1-2	TRBV6-5	-	13	-	CASSYVGNYGYTF	TGTGCCAGCAGTTACGTTGGGAACTATGGCTACACCTTC
TRBJ2-2	TRBV9	TRBD2	16	-	CASSVASGVHTGELFF	TGTGCCAGCAGCGTAGCTAGCGGGGTCCACACCGGGGAGCTGTTTTTT
TRBJ1-1	TRBV15	-	15	once	CATSRDSLPNTEAFF	TGTGCCACCAGCAGAGACAGCCTACCGAACACTGAAGCTTTCTTT
TRBJ2-7	TRBV27	-	14	-	CASSLVGGPYEQYF	TGTGCCAGCAGTTTAGTGGGGGGGCCCTACGAGCAGTACTTC
TRBJ1-2	TRBV9	-	11	-	CASSVGRGYTF	TGTGCCAGCAGCGTCGGTCGGGGCTACACCTTC
TRBJ2-7	TRBV14	-	14	-	CASSQDSSPYEQYF	TGTGCCAGCAGCCAGGACAGTTCCCCCTACGAGCAGTACTTC
TRBJ2-3	TRBV19	-	15	few	CASSIAGSGTDTQYF	TGTGCCAGTAGTATAGCAGGGTCCGGGACAGATACGCAGTATTTT
TRBJ2-3	TRBV29-1	-	14	few	CSVEEAGFGNTQYF	TGCAGCGTTGAGGAGGCGGGGTTCGGAAATACGCAGTATTTT
TRBJ2-3	TRBV7-3	TRBD2	15	-	CASSRLAGSTDTQYF	TGTGCCAGCAGTCGACTAGCGGGGAGCACAGATACGCAGTATTTT
TRBJ2-2	TRBV6-1	-	15	-	CASSDPIGVPGELFF	TGTGCCAGCAGTGATCCCATCGGGGTCCCCGGGGAGCTGTTTTTT
TRBJ2-2	TRBV29-1	-	13	few	CSVVTGNTGELFF	TGCAGCGTTGTCACAGGGAACACCGGGGAGCTGTTTTTT
TRBJ2-7	TRBV30	TRBD1	13	-	CAWSDSTGDEQYF	TGTGCCTGGAGCGATTCAACAGGGGACGAGCAGTACTTC
TRBJ2-2	TRBV9	-	16	-	CASSVGVGANTGELFF	TGTGCCAGCAGCGTCGGTGTGGGGGCGAACACCGGGGAGCTGTTTTTT
TRBJ2-5	TRBV27	TRBD1	14	once	CASNPRGLGATQYF	TGTGCCAGCAACCCCAGGGGGTTAGGGGCGACCCAGTACTTC
TRBJ2-3	TRBV7-9	-	13	-	CAGGAGITDTQYF	TGTGCCGGCGGGGCAGGGATCACAGATACGCAGTATTTT
TRBJ1-6	TRBV5-4	TRBD1	15	-	CASSLGTGNNSPLHF	TGTGCCAGCAGCTTGGGGACAGGGAATAATTCACCCCTCCACTTT
TRBJ2-3	TRBV15	TRBD2	14	many	CATNQRGSTDTQYF	TGTGCCACCAACCAGCGGGGAAGCACAGATACGCAGTATTTT
TRBJ1-5	TRBV5-1	TRBD1	14	-	CASSLEGGVQPQHF	TGCGCCAGCAGCTTGGAAGGGGGCGTTCAGCCCCAGCATTTT
TRBJ2-7	TRBV7-2	-	15	-	CASSGTGTSSYEQYF	TGTGCCAGCAGCGGTACCGGGACAAGCTCCTACGAGCAGTACTTC
TRBJ2-7	TRBV5-1	-	12	-	CASSPGSYEQYF	TGCGCCAGCAGCCCCGGCAGCTACGAGCAGTACTTC
TRBJ1-2	TRBV21-1	-	13	-	CASSKRGTDGYTF	TGTGCCAGCAGCAAACGGGGGACTGATGGCTACACCTTC
TRBJ2-5	TRBV29-1	-	14	-	CSVEGEGQPETQYF	TGCAGCGTTGAAGGGGAGGGACAGCCAGAGACCCAGTACTTC
TRBJ1-5	TRBV5-1	-	14	few	CASSLDRDNQPQHF	TGCGCCAGCAGCTTGGACAGGGATAATCAGCCCCAGCATTTT
TRBJ1-2	TRBV5-4	-	15	-	CASSQRVGGPYGYTF	TGTGCCAGCAGCCAAAGGGTCGGGGGGCCCTATGGCTACACCTTC
TRBJ2-1	TRBV5-6	TRBD2	16	-	CASSFRGGRSRHEQFF	TGTGCCAGCAGCTTTCGCGGGGGGCGTAGTCGTCATGAGCAGTTCTTC
TRBJ1-2	TRBV30	TRBD1	14	-	CAWSSPGQGYGYTF	TGTGCCTGGAGTTCACCGGGACAGGGGTATGGCTACACCTTC
TRBJ1-1	TRBV10-3	-	13	-	CAISGLGATEAFF	TGTGCCATCAGTGGATTGGGGGCCACTGAAGCTTTCTTT
TRBJ2-2	TRBV4-3	-	12	-	CASNPGTGELFF	TGCGCCAGCAACCCCGGGACCGGGGAGCTGTTTTTT
TRBJ2-7	TRBV7-3	TRBD1	13	-	CASSRTGSYEQYF	TGTGCCAGCAGCCGGACAGGGTCCTACGAGCAGTACTTC
TRBJ1-1	TRBV19	TRBD1	12	-	CATGQGKTEAFF	TGTGCCACGGGACAGGGAAAGACTGAAGCTTTCTTT
TRBJ1-1	TRBV6-5	-	13	-	CASRGLMNTEAFF	TGTGCCAGCAGAGGCCTCATGAACACTGAAGCTTTCTTT